This TCR beta chain was documented in a study of blood T cell repertoires in COVID-19. Germline CDR1 reads SGHDT; CDR2 reads YYEEEE. Trimming cost V 0 bases and J 4 bases, with 12 bases left between them. CDR3 length: 15 residues. There are many counts of this clone. Study processing details: Reference gene primers were amplified, and this amplification served to estimate nucleated cell counts. Clones were sequenced by immunoSEQ multiplex PCR, and TCRdb holds only the in-frame ones, with some missing. The DNA was the basis for D and trimming; V, J and clone size are from that table. The table shows around 250,000 clones, with 75% to 90% occurring only once.

This sequence joins TRBV5-6 and TRBJ2-3; maybe TRBD2 (5 bases). The sample consisted of peripheral blood. The sequence was obtained from a woman aged 30 to 39 with active or convalescent COVID-19. CDR3 nucleotides: TGTGCCAGCAGCTTGGCGACCGACGGGGCAGATACGCAGTATTTT. Amino acids: CASSLATDGADTQYF.